These T cell receptor beta chains were read from a single sample in a study of spatial heterogeneity in lung cancer. TCRdb ran MiXCR on the 5' RACE reads and lists one entry per CDR3 protein. The sample lists about 10,000 distinct CDR3 sequences, approximately 12% occurring once. The sequencing here drew on lung tumor tissue, taken at surgery. The receptor source for this set is a male donor with early-stage non-small cell lung cancer. CDR3s include the opening cysteine and the closing phenylalanine or tryptophan. Each record gives: clone size, D gene, J gene, V gene, CDR3 DNA, CDR3 protein. A D gene is named only where the DNA matches it firmly. Part of the rows lack a size; the others show once, few, many or a class for expanded clones.

size: many; D: -; J: TRBJ2-7; V: TRBV3-1; DNA: TGTGCCAGCAGCCGGCGTAGCAACCAATTACTAGCTGGCGAGCAGTACTTC; CDR3: CASSRRSNQLLAGEQYF
size: -; D: -; J: TRBJ1-1; V: TRBV6-5; DNA: TGTGCCAGCAGTTACTCGCTCAGGGATAACACTGAAGCTTTCTTT; CDR3: CASSYSLRDNTEAFF
size: many; D: -; J: TRBJ1-1; V: TRBV6-2/TRBV6-3; DNA: TGTGCCACCGGATACTGGGGGACCATGATCATAGAAGCTTTCTTT; CDR3: CATGYWGTMIIEAFF
size: many; D: -; J: TRBJ1-2; V: TRBV7-9; DNA: TGTGCCAGCAGCTTAGACAGGTCCCGGGCACTAGGCTACACCTTC; CDR3: CASSLDRSRALGYTF
size: -; D: -; J: TRBJ2-1; V: TRBV11-2; DNA: TGTGCCAGCAGCTTACGCGGGGGCCCGATTTATGAGCAGTTCTTC; CDR3: CASSLRGGPIYEQFF
size: -; D: -; J: TRBJ1-1; V: TRBV7-3; DNA: TGTGCCAGCAGTTTGGGACACTCGAACACTGAAGCTTTCTTT; CDR3: CASSLGHSNTEAFF
size: -; D: -; J: TRBJ1-1; V: TRBV20-1; DNA: TGCAGTGCCAACGTGGGGGGCTGGGGCACTGAAGCTTTCTTT; CDR3: CSANVGGWGTEAFF
size: medium-sized; D: TRBD1; J: TRBJ2-7; V: TRBV12-3/TRBV12-4; DNA: TGTGCCAGCAGGGGGACAGGGAGGGAGCAGTACTTC; CDR3: CASRGTGREQYF
size: many; D: -; J: TRBJ2-7; V: TRBV2; DNA: TGTGCCAGCAGTGAGCAGGGGCTGGGAGAGCAGTACTTC; CDR3: CASSEQGLGEQYF
size: medium-sized; D: TRBD2; J: TRBJ2-7; V: TRBV6-6; DNA: TGTGCCAGCAGTTACGTGGCTAGCGGGAGTTACGAGCAGTACTTC; CDR3: CASSYVASGSYEQYF
size: many; D: TRBD1; J: TRBJ2-3; V: TRBV29-1; DNA: TGCAGCGTGGGGACAGGGCAAGGAGATACGCAGTATTTT; CDR3: CSVGTGQGDTQYF
size: many; D: TRBD2; J: TRBJ2-5; V: TRBV5-6; DNA: TGTGCCAGCAGCAGGAGAAGGCTAGCGGGAGAGAAAGAGACCCAGTACTTC; CDR3: CASSRRRLAGEKETQYF
size: many; D: -; J: TRBJ1-3; V: TRBV15; DNA: TGTGCCACCAGCAGAAACACTGGATCTGGAAACACCATATATTTT; CDR3: CATSRNTGSGNTIYF
size: -; D: -; J: TRBJ1-1; V: TRBV27; DNA: TGTGCCAGCAGTCGGACCTACCACACTGAAGCTTTCTTT; CDR3: CASSRTYHTEAFF
size: medium-sized; D: -; J: TRBJ1-3; V: TRBV7-9; DNA: TGTGCCAGCAGCTTAGGGGGCAGGCTTGGAAACACCATATATTTT; CDR3: CASSLGGRLGNTIYF
size: medium-sized; D: -; J: TRBJ2-5; V: TRBV27; DNA: TGTGCCGCCTCAGTCCCCTCGTCGACCCAGTACTTC; CDR3: CAASVPSSTQYF
size: many; D: TRBD2; J: TRBJ2-5; V: TRBV20-1; DNA: TGCAGTGCTAGGGCGACTAGCGGGAGAGGTTGGCAAGAGACCCAGTACTTC; CDR3: CSARATSGRGWQETQYF
size: -; D: -; J: TRBJ2-2; V: TRBV12-3/TRBV12-4; DNA: TGTGCCAGCAGTTCGGGACTTTACACCGGGGAGCTGTTTTTT; CDR3: CASSSGLYTGELFF
size: many; D: -; J: TRBJ2-7; V: TRBV3-1; DNA: TGTGCCAGCAGCCCACAAGAGGCTCAGGGCGCCGAGCAGTACTTC; CDR3: CASSPQEAQGAEQYF
size: many; D: TRBD2; J: TRBJ2-1; V: TRBV20-1; DNA: TGCAGTGCTAGACTTCCTACTAGCGGGACTTGGAATGAGCAGTTCTTC; CDR3: CSARLPTSGTWNEQFF
size: many; D: -; J: TRBJ2-1; V: TRBV7-9; DNA: TGTGCCAGCAGCTTCAAAGGCAGCTCCTACAATGAGCAGTTCTTC; CDR3: CASSFKGSSYNEQFF
size: -; D: -; J: TRBJ1-1; V: TRBV29-1; DNA: TGCAGCGTTGGGAGGAAGAACACTGAAGCTTTCTTT; CDR3: CSVGRKNTEAFF
size: many; D: -; J: TRBJ1-1; V: TRBV7-6; DNA: TGTGCCAGCAGCTCAGGGGTGGAAGCTTTCTTT; CDR3: CASSSGVEAFF
size: many; D: -; J: TRBJ2-3; V: TRBV29-1; DNA: TGCAGCGTTTTTAGTTTCACAGATACGCAGTATTTT; CDR3: CSVFSFTDTQYF
size: medium-sized; D: TRBD2; J: TRBJ2-7; V: TRBV7-6; DNA: TGTGCCAGCAGCTTAGCGGCCGGGAGGGGCTACGAGCAGTACTTC; CDR3: CASSLAAGRGYEQYF
size: -; D: -; J: TRBJ2-1; V: TRBV7-9; DNA: TGTGCCAGCAGCCATAAAACAGGGAGCTCCTACAATGAGCAGTTCTTC; CDR3: CASSHKTGSSYNEQFF
size: many; D: -; J: TRBJ2-5; V: TRBV20-1; DNA: TGCAGTGCTAGATCCCTCGCCGAGGCCCAAGAGACCCAGTACTTC; CDR3: CSARSLAEAQETQYF
size: medium-sized; D: -; J: TRBJ1-5; V: TRBV30; DNA: TGTGCCTGGAGTCCGGAGGGGATGCAGCCCCAGCATTTT; CDR3: CAWSPEGMQPQHF
size: medium-sized; D: TRBD2; J: TRBJ2-1; V: TRBV9; DNA: TGTGCCAGCAGCGTAGGTGGACTAGCGGGAGGTAATGAGCAGTTCTTC; CDR3: CASSVGGLAGGNEQFF
size: -; D: -; J: TRBJ1-4; V: TRBV5-1; DNA: TGCGCCAGCAGCTTGGAACAGCTCGGAAAACTGTTTTTT; CDR3: CASSLEQLGKLFF
size: many; D: TRBD2; J: TRBJ2-3; V: TRBV7-2; DNA: TGTGCCAGCAGCTTAAGGCTAGCGGGTACAGATACGCAGTATTTT; CDR3: CASSLRLAGTDTQYF
size: medium-sized; D: -; J: TRBJ1-1; V: TRBV7-9; DNA: TGTGCCAGCAGCATAGAGAGTCTAGAAGCTTTCTTT; CDR3: CASSIESLEAFF
size: medium-sized; D: -; J: TRBJ2-1; V: TRBV19; DNA: TGTGCCAGTAGTAGGCTATATAATGAGCAGTTCTTC; CDR3: CASSRLYNEQFF
size: few; D: -; J: TRBJ1-2; V: TRBV7-9; DNA: TGTGCCAGCAGCCCCCCCGGTGGGGGGGCTCAAGGCTACACCTTC; CDR3: CASSPPGGGAQGYTF
size: many; D: -; J: TRBJ2-7; V: TRBV2; DNA: TGTGCCAGCACGCGGGACCCCTACGAGCAGTACTTC; CDR3: CASTRDPYEQYF
size: once; D: -; J: TRBJ1-1; V: TRBV6-2/TRBV6-3; DNA: TGTGCCAGCAGTTACAAGGGGTCCACCACTGAAGCTTTCTTT; CDR3: CASSYKGSTTEAFF
size: many; D: TRBD2; J: TRBJ2-1; V: TRBV24-1; DNA: TGTGCCACCAGTGATTTTGAGGGAGCGGGAGTTGATGAGCAGTTCTTC; CDR3: CATSDFEGAGVDEQFF
size: many; D: -; J: TRBJ1-2; V: TRBV5-1; DNA: TGCGCCAGCAGCTTACGGGGTGAACGGGGCTATGGCTACACCTTC; CDR3: CASSLRGERGYGYTF
size: -; D: -; J: TRBJ2-3; V: TRBV11-2; DNA: TGTGCCAGCAGCTTCTTCCTTGGAACAGATACGCAGTATTTT; CDR3: CASSFFLGTDTQYF
size: few; D: -; J: TRBJ1-5; V: TRBV6-5; DNA: TGTGCCAGCAGCCGGGACGGAGACAATCAGCCCCAGCATTTT; CDR3: CASSRDGDNQPQHF
size: many; D: -; J: TRBJ2-5; V: TRBV20-1; DNA: TGCAGTGCTAGACCGGGGCAGGGGAGCGATTGGGAGACCCAGTACTTC; CDR3: CSARPGQGSDWETQYF
size: medium-sized; D: TRBD2; J: TRBJ2-7; V: TRBV29-1; DNA: TGCAGCGTTGTAGAGGGGACTAAAAACAAGCAGTACTTC; CDR3: CSVVEGTKNKQYF
size: many; D: -; J: TRBJ2-1; V: TRBV5-4; DNA: TGTGCCAGCAGCTTGGCCAAGCTAGTCAATGAGCAGTTCTTC; CDR3: CASSLAKLVNEQFF
size: many; D: TRBD2; J: TRBJ2-1; V: TRBV30; DNA: TGTGCCTGGAGTGCCCGGGAGGGGCGGTTCTTC; CDR3: CAWSAREGRFF
size: medium-sized; D: -; J: TRBJ2-7; V: TRBV20-1; DNA: TGCAGTGCCCATAAACTGTACGAGCAGTACTTC; CDR3: CSAHKLYEQYF
size: many; D: -; J: TRBJ2-3; V: TRBV9; DNA: TGTGCCAGCAGCCCCGCCCGACCGGATACGCAGTATTTT; CDR3: CASSPARPDTQYF
size: -; D: -; J: TRBJ2-1; V: TRBV20-1; DNA: TGCAGTGCTAGAATCCGGGACCGGTACAATGAGCAGTTCTTC; CDR3: CSARIRDRYNEQFF
size: -; D: -; J: TRBJ1-1; V: TRBV20-1; DNA: TGCAGTGCTAGAGATGCAGCAGGGTTGAACACTGAAGCTTTCTTT; CDR3: CSARDAAGLNTEAFF
size: many; D: TRBD2; J: TRBJ2-3; V: TRBV6-5; DNA: TGTGCCAGCAGATCGGGACTAGCGGGCACAGATACGCAGTATTTT; CDR3: CASRSGLAGTDTQYF
size: -; D: TRBD1; J: TRBJ1-4; V: TRBV12-3/TRBV12-4; DNA: TGTGCCAGCAGTTGGGACAGGGGGCGCGACGAAAAACTGTTTTTT; CDR3: CASSWDRGRDEKLFF
size: many; D: -; J: TRBJ2-5; V: TRBV4-1; DNA: TGCGCCAGCAGCCTTAGCGGAGAAGAGACCCAGTACTTC; CDR3: CASSLSGEETQYF
size: -; D: -; J: TRBJ2-1; V: TRBV6-1; DNA: TGTGCCATCAGTGTGATGGAGGGCACCTACAATGAGCAGTTCTTC; CDR3: CAISVMEGTYNEQFF
size: medium-sized; D: -; J: TRBJ2-2; V: TRBV20-1; DNA: TGCAGTGCTAGCCGCGCGAACACCGGGGAGCTGTTTTTT; CDR3: CSASRANTGELFF
size: medium-sized; D: TRBD1; J: TRBJ1-5; V: TRBV10-3; DNA: TGTGCCATCAGTTCCGGGACAGGGTTGAATCAGCCCCAGCATTTT; CDR3: CAISSGTGLNQPQHF
size: -; D: TRBD1; J: TRBJ2-5; V: TRBV6-5; DNA: TGTGCCAGCAGTCAACCCGACAGGGTGGAGACCCAGTACTTC; CDR3: CASSQPDRVETQYF
size: many; D: TRBD1; J: TRBJ1-2; V: TRBV5-1; DNA: TGCGCCAGCAGCTTGATGGGACAGGGGGCGAGAAGGGATGGCTACACCTTC; CDR3: CASSLMGQGARRDGYTF
size: -; D: -; J: TRBJ1-5; V: TRBV6-6; DNA: TGTGCCAGCAGTCCCCCCTCCGGTAACAATCAGCCCCAGCATTTT; CDR3: CASSPPSGNNQPQHF
size: many; D: -; J: TRBJ1-1; V: TRBV20-1; DNA: TGCAGTGCAAGGTTACAGCTGACGAACACTGAAGCTTTCTTT; CDR3: CSARLQLTNTEAFF
size: many; D: TRBD2; J: TRBJ2-7; V: TRBV20-1; DNA: TGCAGTGCGTTGGGCAAACCGGGACTAGGCTACGAGCAGTACTTC; CDR3: CSALGKPGLGYEQYF